Described below is a single T cell receptor beta chain sequence and its context. Its target is unknown. This sample was taken from a study of immune evolution from preneoplasia to lung adenocarcinoma. The method was immunoSEQ multiplex PCR; TCRdb's version includes in-frame clones alone and lacks a portion of them. In the table there are over 6,000 clones, roughly 83% of which are singletons. Germline assignment: CDR1 GTSNPN and CDR2 SVGIG (reference sequence). This CDR3 contains 13 residues. V was pared by 3 bases and J by 12 bases, with 9 bases of the junction left unmatched. Points from the study as a whole: KRAS-mutant nodules had the highest T cell clonality.

Patients had resection in Japan or China between the mid-2010s and the late 2010s. The sequenced sample consisted of FFPE minimally invasive lung adenocarcinoma tissue. The chain joins TRBV30 to TRBJ1-2; 11 nucleotides align to TRBD1. This TCR came from a person aged 70 to 85 with lung adenocarcinoma. The CDR3 sequence is CAWSAGTGGMHTF. As DNA, the CDR3 is TGTGCCTGGAGCGCCGGGACAGGGGGTATGCACACCTTC.